These 16 T cell receptor beta chains originate from one sample sequenced in a study of shared clonotypes between healthy human individuals (dated by TCRdb to 2020 to 2022). Libraries were constructed by the immunoSEQ multiplex PCR assay. Entries here come from immuneACCESS through TCRdb and include only in-frame sequences with V and J called. Some clones fail to appear in such tables; in the studies checked, an unresolved V gene covers under half of the shortfall, and the cause of the remainder is unknown. Counted in this sample were around 700,000 clones; about 90% of them appeared once. 24% of the sample rests with the top ten. CD8 naive samples were obtained by positive selection for CCR7 among CD45RO-negative cells, yielding a CD45RA+CCR7+ population from which TemRA cells were excluded. The sample taken for sequencing was naive CD8+ T cells sorted from blood. The cell subset or site label of this sample denotes: CD45RA+CCR7+. All receptors come from a man younger than 40 in good health.

This chain links TRBV28 with TRBJ2-7, with D perhaps matching TRBD1 (6 bases). Trimming took off 5 bases at V and 2 bases at J, with 10 bases between the two ends. CDR3 length: 13 residues. Germline V gene data show CDR1 as MDHEN and CDR2 as SYDVKM. The CDR3 nucleotides are TGTGCCAGCAGTAGCAGGGGAGCCTACGAGCAGTACTTC. This translates into CASSSRGAYEQYF.

The rearrangement links TRBV7-2 to TRBJ2-5, with D perhaps being TRBD1 or TRBD2 (5 bases each). V gave up 1 base and J gave up 1 base, with 13 bases separating them. The CDR3 is 16 amino acids. CDR1 and CDR2 (germline): SGHTA, FQGNSA. Written as DNA, the CDR3 is TGTGCCAGCAGCTTAGGTGGTTTTGGGACCCAAGAGACCCAGTACTTC. Residues: CASSLGGFGTQETQYF.

The chain uses TRBV2 and TRBJ2-2; no reliable D call. The CDR3 spans 15 residues. Germline CDR1 is SNHLY and CDR2 is FYNNEI. V was trimmed by 7 bases and J by 4 bases, leaving 16 bases between them. The DNA of the CDR3 is TGTGCCAGCAAAGGTACGGATACTGTCACCGGGGAGCTGTTTTTT. This encodes CASKGTDTVTGELFF.

The chain has TRBV27 and TRBJ1-5, with D possibly TRBD1 on 5 matching bases. V gave up 7 bases and J gave up 2 bases, with 15 bases separating them. CDR3 size: 15 residues. Looked up from germline, CDR1 is MNHEY and CDR2 is SMNVEV (reference sequence). CDR3 nucleotide sequence: TGTGCCAGCAAGGGAGGGGTAGGCGGCAATCAGCCCCAGCATTTT. Translating it yields CASKGGVGGNQPQHF.

The chain uses TRBV7-9 and TRBJ2-3, with 7 nucleotides matching TRBD2. This CDR3 is built from 15 residues. From germline, CDR1 is SEHNR and CDR2 FQNEAQ (reference sequence). V lost 5 bases, J lost 2 bases, and 7 bases stayed unmatched. The CDR3 sequence is CASSTHSGYTDTQYF. Here the CDR3 DNA reads TGTGCCAGCAGCACCCATAGCGGGTACACAGATACGCAGTATTTT.

This chain connects TRBV27 to TRBJ2-1; the D gene is possibly TRBD1 (5 bases). This CDR3 is 13 amino acids long. Trimming took 7 bases from V and 7 from J, leaving 14 bases between them. Germline V gives CDR1 MNHEY, CDR2 SMNVEV (reference sequence). The CDR3: CASKAEGANEQFF. The CDR3, as DNA: TGTGCCAGCAAAGCAGAAGGGGCGAATGAGCAGTTCTTC.

The chain combines TRBV18 with TRBJ2-7, with TRBD1 matching over 8 bases. The CDR3 loop spans 14 amino acids. The V gene's germline CDR1 is KGHSH and CDR2 LQKENI. Trimming took 3 bases from V and 6 from J; bases not matched to a gene: 7. The CDR3 here is CASSPPDRVIEQYF. CDR3 bases: TGTGCCAGCTCACCTCCGGACAGGGTGATCGAGCAGTACTTC.

The chain's CDR3 is CAWSVRGELFF. In DNA, the CDR3 is TGTGCCTGGAGTGTACGCGGGGAGCTGTTTTTT. This rearrangement joins TRBV30 to TRBJ2-2; D uncertain. Per the germline V gene, CDR1 is GTSNPN and CDR2 is SVGIG (reference sequence). Deletions cut 0 bases from V and 7 bases from J, with 3 bases between. The CDR3 totals 11 residues.

V and J are TRBV4-1 and TRBJ2-7, with D perhaps given as TRBD1 or TRBD2 (5 bases each). V was trimmed by 0 bases and J by 7 bases, leaving 25 bases between them. Germline lookup yields CDR1 MGHRA and CDR2 YSYEKL. The CDR3 runs to 18 residues. The CDR3 spells CASSQDFRDPGPHLEQYF. The CDR3 coding sequence is TGCGCCAGCAGCCAAGATTTTCGGGACCCGGGTCCACATTTGGAGCAGTACTTC.

This sequence joins TRBV27 and TRBJ2-7, with D tentatively TRBD2 (6 bases). This CDR3 contains 15 residues. Trimming stripped 5 bases from V and 2 bases from J, with 16 bases between. CDR1 and CDR2 (germline): MNHEY, SMNVEV (reference sequence). DNA of the CDR3: TGTGCCAGCAGTAGTGGGGACTTTGCGACCTACGAGCAGTACTTC. Protein: CASSSGDFATYEQYF.

The V call is TRBV7-9, the J call TRBJ2-1, with D hard to call. V lost 5 bases, J lost 4 bases, and 15 bases lay in between. Germline V gene lookup returns CDR1 SEHNR and CDR2 FQNEAQ (reference sequence). The CDR3 spans 15 residues. The DNA of the CDR3 is TGTGCCAGCAGCCAGGTGCCGTTTCCTTACAATGAGCAGTTCTTC. Protein: CASSQVPFPYNEQFF.

The rearrangement links TRBV5-6 to TRBJ2-5, with 13 nucleotides matching TRBD2. CDR1 and CDR2 (germline): SGHDT, YYEEEE. Unmatched junction bases numbered 4, after V lost 0 bases and J lost 11 bases. This CDR3 has 14 amino acids. CDR3 amino acids: CASSLGTSGSGQYF. The CDR3, as DNA: TGTGCCAGCAGCTTGGGGACTAGCGGGAGTGGTCAGTACTTC.

V is TRBV14 and J is TRBJ2-2; tentatively, D is TRBD1 (5 bases). Trimming shortened V by 1 base and J by 6 bases, and 18 bases separated the two germline ends. Per the germline V gene, CDR1 is SGHDN and CDR2 is FVKESK. The CDR3 is made up of 17 amino acids. The CDR3 reads CASSQVGSGITSGELFF. As DNA, the CDR3 is TGTGCCAGCAGCCAAGTCGGTTCAGGGATAACGTCCGGGGAGCTGTTTTTT.

The CDR3 protein is CASSLGTSGRAREQFF. CDR3 nucleotide sequence: TGCGCCAGCAGCTTGGGGACTAGCGGGAGGGCCCGTGAGCAGTTCTTC. The rearrangement links TRBV4-1 to TRBJ2-1; 16 bases are shared with TRBD2. Germline CDR1 reads MGHRA; CDR2 reads YSYEKL. Unmatched junction bases numbered 7, after V lost 5 bases and J lost 9 bases. The CDR3 runs to 16 residues.

V gene TRBV4-2 combines with J gene TRBJ2-2; no firm D call. Germline values: CDR1 LGHNA, CDR2 YNFKEQ. This CDR3 is 14 amino acids long. Trimming took 4 bases from V and 6 from J, leaving 12 bases between them. In nucleotides, the CDR3 is TGTGCCAGCAGCCCCCCCAGTGGGTCCGGGGAGCTGTTTTTT. This gives the protein CASSPPSGSGELFF.

The rearrangement uses TRBV5-1 and TRBJ1-2; D possibly corresponds to TRBD1 (5 bases). Trimming pared 0 bases from V and 4 bases from J, leaving 16 bases between. The length of the CDR3 is 16 residues. In germline, CDR1 is SGHRS, CDR2 YFSETQ. This chain's CDR3 is CASSLEAGMIIYGYTF. The CDR3, as DNA: TGCGCCAGCAGCTTGGAGGCAGGGATGATTATCTATGGCTACACCTTC.